This T cell receptor (beta chain) stems from a study of CD8+ T cells in alopecia areata. Study information: Treated patients took oral tofacitinib at 5 to 10 mg twice daily. Study-level findings and limits: For patients receiving tofacitinib, scalp clonality and expanded CD8+ clones among the top 100 significantly decreased. Whether baseline CD8+ expansion is linked to response remains uncertain, given a single nonresponder. TCRs were shared less clearly across patients than in mice, possibly for HLA-related reasons.

V lost 0 bases to trimming and J lost 3 bases, with 7 bases between them. Germline V gives CDR1 LNHNV, CDR2 YYDKDF (reference sequence). The CDR3 length is 14 residues. Documented treatment: oral pan-JAK inhibitor, 5-10 mg twice daily. cDNA reverse transcribed from extracted RNA served as the sequencing template. This table comes from immunoSEQ multiplex PCR, and its TCRdb copy is limited to in-frame clones, with some not included. The top ten hold 0.93% of the sample, which has roughly 280,000 clones, about 62% seen once. As concerns this clone: What it binds is not known.

Here the sequenced sample was CD4+ T cells sorted from blood, taken around week 54, from a patient treated with tofacitinib. This clonotype was sampled from a human donor with alopecia areata. V gene TRBV15 combines with J gene TRBJ2-3; D is undetermined. CDR3 in DNA: TGTGCCACCAGCAGAGATTCCCAAACAGATACGCAGTATTTT. As protein: CATSRDSQTDTQYF.